This is a list of T cell receptor beta chains from one sample in a study of blood T cell repertoires in COVID-19. The repertoire was sequenced with immunoSEQ multiplex PCR; TCRdb's copy has only in-frame clones and lacks some. Seen here are roughly 100,000 clones, about 80% observed once, and the top ten hold about 20%. The sequenced material came from peripheral blood. Receptor source: a human donor in a cohort sampled during active COVID-19. The CDR3 runs from the conserved cysteine through the conserved F or W. The D gene is left open where the match is weak. Some rows have no size entry. The others give once, few or many, or a class for an expanded clone.

CDR3nt | CDR3aa | v_gene | len | j_gene | abundance | d_gene
TGTGCCAGCAGCTTGGGATGGGGCAAGGAGCCCCAGCATTTT | CASSLGWGKEPQHF | TRBV7-9 | 14 | TRBJ1-5 | few | -
TGTGCCACCAGTCTGGCCAGCGGGAGGGCCCTCAGGTCCTACGAGCAGTACTTC | CATSLASGRALRSYEQYF | TRBV15 | 18 | TRBJ2-7 | - | TRBD2
TGTGCCAGCAGCCAAGATTCTCTTAATTCACCCCTCCACTTT | CASSQDSLNSPLHF | TRBV3-1/TRBV3-2 | 14 | TRBJ1-6 | - | -
TGTGCCAGCTCACCAGGGACAGCGTCCTACGAGCAGTACTTC | CASSPGTASYEQYF | TRBV18 | 14 | TRBJ2-7 | - | TRBD1
TGTGCCAGCAGCTTGCGGGGGTACTCTGGAAACACCATATATTTT | CASSLRGYSGNTIYF | TRBV5-6 | 15 | TRBJ1-3 | - | -
TGTGCCAGCAGCTATCAGGCGCTTGGCGAGCAGTACTTC | CASSYQALGEQYF | TRBV7-2 | 13 | TRBJ2-7 | - | -
TGTGCCAGCAGCGTGTCGCTAGTCAACACTGAAGCTTTCTTT | CASSVSLVNTEAFF | TRBV5-5 | 14 | TRBJ1-1 | - | -
TGTGCCAGCAGTTACGGGCTAGCGGACGAGCAGTACTTC | CASSYGLADEQYF | TRBV6-5 | 13 | TRBJ2-7 | - | TRBD2
TGTGCCAGCAGCCAGGGCCCAAGGGAGCAGTACTTC | CASSQGPREQYF | TRBV3-1/TRBV3-2 | 12 | TRBJ2-7 | - | -
TGCAGCGTTGGCGGAAGGAATGAAAAACTGTTTTTT | CSVGGRNEKLFF | TRBV29-1 | 12 | TRBJ1-4 | few | -
TGTGCCAGCAGCCTCGGGGGGGCGCTGGGGGAGCAGTACTTC | CASSLGGALGEQYF | TRBV5-4 | 14 | TRBJ2-7 | - | TRBD2
TGTGCCAGCAGCCAAGACGTTCTGGCCTCTGGGGCCAACGTCCTGACTTTC | CASSQDVLASGANVLTF | TRBV4-2 | 17 | TRBJ2-6 | - | -
TGCGCCAGCAGCGATATGCGGGCCGCCTCCTACGAGCAGTACTTC | CASSDMRAASYEQYF | TRBV5-1 | 15 | TRBJ2-7 | once | -
TGTGCCAGCAGCTCATACAGGGAAAATGGCTACACCTTC | CASSSYRENGYTF | TRBV11-2 | 13 | TRBJ1-2 | - | -
TGCGCCAGCAGCCAAGATTACGTGGGGCCTGGTGAGCAGTACTTC | CASSQDYVGPGEQYF | TRBV4-1 | 15 | TRBJ2-7 | few | -
TGTGCCAGCAGCGTAGAAGGGGTTTCACCCCTCCACTTT | CASSVEGVSPLHF | TRBV9 | 13 | TRBJ1-6 | - | -
TGTGCCAGCAGTAAAAGACAGGGAATAGGGGGGCAGTTCTTC | CASSKRQGIGGQFF | TRBV27 | 14 | TRBJ2-1 | - | TRBD1
TGTGCCAGCAGCCAAGGCAGGGGCTACGAGCAGTACTTC | CASSQGRGYEQYF | TRBV3-1/TRBV3-2 | 13 | TRBJ2-7 | - | -
TGTGCCAGCAGCCAAGATGGGAGCGGGAGCATTTACTTC | CASSQDGSGSIYF | TRBV3-1/TRBV3-2 | 13 | TRBJ2-7 | - | TRBD2